The clone carrying this TCR beta chain occurred many times. Prior to thyroid surgery, none of the patients had received any treatment. This record comes from a study of metastatic and nonmetastatic thyroid tumors. The germline V gene has CDR1 KGHDR and CDR2 SFDVKD. The trim removed 4 bases at V and 3 bases at J, leaving 6 bases unmatched. This CDR3 spans 15 amino acids. TCRdb reanalyzed the PCR reads with MiXCR. The repertoire holds some 30,000 clones, with 6% to 9.5% as singletons. V is TRBV24-1 and J is TRBJ1-2; 8 bases are a match to TRBD1. The sequenced sample consisted of blood. The sequence was collected from a female donor with papillary thyroid cancer or a benign thyroid nodule (not recorded which). Some clones in this sample may be carry-over from other donors' samples. This chain's CDR3 is CATSDPGQADYGYTF. As DNA, the CDR3 is TGTGCCACCAGTGACCCGGGACAGGCAGACTATGGCTACACCTTC.